This TCR beta chain was sequenced in a study of blood T cell repertoires in COVID-19. In the study overall: Whether acute or convalescent, the COVID-19 samples came from the United States, Italy and Spain.

TCRdb keeps only in-frame clones here, not all; method: immunoSEQ multiplex PCR. Of a few hundred thousand clones in the sample, about 85% are singletons; the top ten hold approximately 0.89%. V lost 6 bases, J lost 5 bases, and 16 bases lay in between. In germline, CDR1 is SGHRS, CDR2 YFSETQ. CDR3 length: 14 amino acids. The V and J genes are TRBV5-1 and TRBJ2-3, with a weak D call TRBD1 (6 bases). This clonotype was obtained from a middle-aged man with acute or convalescent COVID-19. Sequences were obtained from peripheral blood. CDR3 sequence (DNA): TGCGCCAGCAACACCCAAGGGGGACAAGATACGCAGTATTTT. Translated: CASNTQGGQDTQYF. Drawing the rest from reference TRBV5-1 and TRBJ2-3, the complete variable domain is KAGVTQTPRYLIKTRGQQVTLSCSPISGHRSVSWYQQTPGQGLQFLFEYFSETQRNKGNFPGRFSGRQFSNSRSEMNVSTLELGDSALYLCASNTQGGQDTQYFGPGTRLTVL.